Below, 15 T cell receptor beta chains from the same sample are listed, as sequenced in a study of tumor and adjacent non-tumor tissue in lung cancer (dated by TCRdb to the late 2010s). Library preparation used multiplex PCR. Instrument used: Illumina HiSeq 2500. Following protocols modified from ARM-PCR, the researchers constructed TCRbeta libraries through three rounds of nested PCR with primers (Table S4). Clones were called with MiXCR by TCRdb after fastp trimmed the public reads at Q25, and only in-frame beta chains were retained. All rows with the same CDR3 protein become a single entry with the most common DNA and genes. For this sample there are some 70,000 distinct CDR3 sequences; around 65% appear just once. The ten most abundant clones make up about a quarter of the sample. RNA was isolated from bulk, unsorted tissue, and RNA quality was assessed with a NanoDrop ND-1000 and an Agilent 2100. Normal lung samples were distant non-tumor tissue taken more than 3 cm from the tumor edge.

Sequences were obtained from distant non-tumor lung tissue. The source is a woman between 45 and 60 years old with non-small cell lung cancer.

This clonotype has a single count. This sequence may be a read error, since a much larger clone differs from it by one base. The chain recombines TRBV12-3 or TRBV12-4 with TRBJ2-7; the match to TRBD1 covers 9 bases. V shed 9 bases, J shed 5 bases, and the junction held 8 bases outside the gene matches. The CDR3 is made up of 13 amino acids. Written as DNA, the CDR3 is TGTGCCAGAAGTCGGACAGGGGCGGACGAGCAGTACTTC. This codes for CARSRTGADEQYF.

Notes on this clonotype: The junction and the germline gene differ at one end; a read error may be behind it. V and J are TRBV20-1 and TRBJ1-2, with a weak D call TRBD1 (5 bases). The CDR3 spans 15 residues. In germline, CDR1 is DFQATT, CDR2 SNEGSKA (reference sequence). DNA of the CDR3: TGTAGTGTTAGTGGAGGGGCGCTAACAAACTATGGCTACACCTTC. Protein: CSVSGGALTNYGYTF.

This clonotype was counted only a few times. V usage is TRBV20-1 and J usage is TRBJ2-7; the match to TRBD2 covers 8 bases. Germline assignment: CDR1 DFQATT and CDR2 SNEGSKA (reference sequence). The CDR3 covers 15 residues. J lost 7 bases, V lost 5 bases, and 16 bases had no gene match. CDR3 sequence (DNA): TGCAGTGCTCAGTCAAGTCGGGAGGGCCCGTGGGAGCAGTACTTC. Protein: CSAQSSREGPWEQYF.

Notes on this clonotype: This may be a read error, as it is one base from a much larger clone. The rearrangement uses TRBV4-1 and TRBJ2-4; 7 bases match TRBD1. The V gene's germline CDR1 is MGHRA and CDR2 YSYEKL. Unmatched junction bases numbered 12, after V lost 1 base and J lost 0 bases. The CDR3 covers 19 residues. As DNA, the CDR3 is TGCGCCAGCAGCCAAGCCGACGACAGGGCCTGTGGAGCCAAAAACATTCAGTACTTC. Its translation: CASSQADDRACGAKNIQYF.

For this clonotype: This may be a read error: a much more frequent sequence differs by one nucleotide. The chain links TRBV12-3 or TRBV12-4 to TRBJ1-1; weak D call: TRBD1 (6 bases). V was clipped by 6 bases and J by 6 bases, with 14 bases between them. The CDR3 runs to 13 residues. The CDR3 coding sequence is TGTGCCAGCAGCCCCGGGGCAGGGGCTGAAGCTTTCTTT. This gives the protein CASSPGAGAEAFF.

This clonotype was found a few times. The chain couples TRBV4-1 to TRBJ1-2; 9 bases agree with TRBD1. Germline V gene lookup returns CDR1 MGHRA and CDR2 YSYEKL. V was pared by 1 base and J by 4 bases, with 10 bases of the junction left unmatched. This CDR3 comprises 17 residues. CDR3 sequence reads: CASSQAFRDRAFYGYTF. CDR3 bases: TGCGCCAGCAGCCAAGCCTTCCGGGACAGGGCTTTCTATGGCTACACCTTC.

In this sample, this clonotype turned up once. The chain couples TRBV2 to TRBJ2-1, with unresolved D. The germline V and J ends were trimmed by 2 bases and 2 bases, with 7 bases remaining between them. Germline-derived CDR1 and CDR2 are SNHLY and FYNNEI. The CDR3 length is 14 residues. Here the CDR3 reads CASSERFTYNEQFF. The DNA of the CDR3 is TGTGCCAGCAGTGAAAGATTCACCTACAATGAGCAGTTCTTC.

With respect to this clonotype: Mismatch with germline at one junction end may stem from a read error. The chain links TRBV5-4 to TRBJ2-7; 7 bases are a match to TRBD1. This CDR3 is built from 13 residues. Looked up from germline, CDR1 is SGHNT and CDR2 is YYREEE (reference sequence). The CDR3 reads CASCFPGGYEQYF. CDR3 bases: TGTGCCAGCTGCTTTCCAGGGGGCTACGAGCAGTACTTC.

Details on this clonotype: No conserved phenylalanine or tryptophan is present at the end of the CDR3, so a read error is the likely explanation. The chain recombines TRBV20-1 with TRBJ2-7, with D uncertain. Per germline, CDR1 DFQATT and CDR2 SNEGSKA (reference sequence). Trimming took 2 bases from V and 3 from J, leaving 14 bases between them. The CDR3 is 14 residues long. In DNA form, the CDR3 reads TGCAGTGCTAGACGTGAAGGCACGGGCTACGAGCAGTACTAC. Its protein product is CSARREGTGYEQYY.

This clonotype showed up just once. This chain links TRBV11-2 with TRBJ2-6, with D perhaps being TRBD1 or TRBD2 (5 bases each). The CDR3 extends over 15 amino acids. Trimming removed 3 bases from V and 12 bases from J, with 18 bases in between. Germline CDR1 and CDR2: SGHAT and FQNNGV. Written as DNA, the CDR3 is TGTGCCAGCAGCTTGTTAAGTTCTGGGACCAGCGTCCTGACTTTC. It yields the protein CASSLLSSGTSVLTF.

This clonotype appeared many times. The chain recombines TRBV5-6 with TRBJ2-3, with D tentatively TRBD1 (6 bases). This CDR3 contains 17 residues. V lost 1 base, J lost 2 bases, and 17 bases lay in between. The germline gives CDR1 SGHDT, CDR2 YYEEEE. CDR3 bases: TGTGCCAGCAGCTTGTCCCGGACCCACAGGGTCACAGATACGCAGTATTTT. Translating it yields CASSLSRTHRVTDTQYF.

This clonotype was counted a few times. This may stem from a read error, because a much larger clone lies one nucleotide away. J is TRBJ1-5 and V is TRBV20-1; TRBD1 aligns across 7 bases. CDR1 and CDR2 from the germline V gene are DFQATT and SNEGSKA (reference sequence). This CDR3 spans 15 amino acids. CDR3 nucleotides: TGCAGTGCTACCGACAGGGTCAAGCAATATCAGCTCCAGCATTTT. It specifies CSATDRVKQYQLQHF.

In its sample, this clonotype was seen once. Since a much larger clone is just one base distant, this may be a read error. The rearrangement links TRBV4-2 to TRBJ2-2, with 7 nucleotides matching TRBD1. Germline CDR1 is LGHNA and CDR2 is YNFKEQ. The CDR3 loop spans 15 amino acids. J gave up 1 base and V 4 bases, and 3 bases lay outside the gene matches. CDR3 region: CASSLGTVNTGELFF. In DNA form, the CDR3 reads TGTGCCAGCAGCCTTGGGACAGTGAACACCGGGGAGCTGTTTTTT.

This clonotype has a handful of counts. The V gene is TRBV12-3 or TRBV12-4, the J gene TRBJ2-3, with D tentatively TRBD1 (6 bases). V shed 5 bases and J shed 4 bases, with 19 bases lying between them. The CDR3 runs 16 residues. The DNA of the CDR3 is TGTGCCAGCAGTCCGTCAGGGGTGCCCCGCGCAGATACGCAGTATTTT. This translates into CASSPSGVPRADTQYF.

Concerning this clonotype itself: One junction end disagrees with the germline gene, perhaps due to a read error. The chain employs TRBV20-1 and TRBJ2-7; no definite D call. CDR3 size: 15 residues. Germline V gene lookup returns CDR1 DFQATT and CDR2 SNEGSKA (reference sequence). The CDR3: CSVRSIDRPPYEQYF. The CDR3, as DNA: TGCAGTGTTAGATCAATTGATCGACCCCCCTACGAGCAGTACTTC.